The present T cell receptor beta chain was sequenced within a study of shared clonotypes between healthy human individuals. Findings of the study overall: Limited genetic and exposure-history diversity came from having few donors.

On this clone: Its antigen remains unknown.

It was into CD45RA+ naive and CD45RA-negative memory subsets that the CD4+ cells were split. Sequenced by immunoSEQ multiplex PCR; TCRdb stores in-frame clones only, minus some. The sample contains about 1 million clones, roughly 70% of which appear only once. The CDR3 has 18 residues. Germline V lookup: CDR1 KGHSH, CDR2 LQKENI. Losses at the gene ends were 3 bases for V and 4 bases for J; bases not matched to a gene: 15. This TCR came from a man aged 18 to 29 in good health. The chain carries TRBV18 and TRBJ2-1; 7 nucleotides agree with TRBD2. The specimen was memory CD4+ T cells sorted from blood. Subset reported: CD45RA-negative fraction. This chain's CDR3 is CASSPSNGGNILYNEQFF. The CDR3 bases are TGTGCCAGCTCACCTAGTAACGGGGGGAATATTCTTTACAATGAGCAGTTCTTC.